This TCR beta chain was identified in a study of T cells and Merkel cell carcinoma outcomes. Of note for this clone: The antigen is unknown.

The V and J ends lost 0 bases and 2 bases respectively, with 8 bases between them. The CDR3 is 15 amino acids. Germline CDR1 SGHRS, CDR2 YFSETQ. The protocol was immunoSEQ multiplex PCR, while the TCRdb copy is restricted to in-frame clones and leaves out a portion. The sample lists about 15,000 clones, 81% occurring once. Notes on the study in general: Repertoire plus T-cell density reportedly predicted Merkel cell carcinoma outcomes.

The sequenced sample consisted of tumor tissue from Merkel cell carcinoma. The chain is built from TRBV5-1 and TRBJ2-2, with a weak D call TRBD2 (6 bases). The sequence came from a human donor with Merkel cell carcinoma. The CDR3 DNA sequence: TGCGCCAGCAGCTTGGACGGGGGAAACACCGGGGAGCTGTTTTTT. It is translated as CASSLDGGNTGELFF.